Described below is a single T cell receptor (beta chain) sequence and its context. Its antigen is not known. Libraries were prepared by immunoSEQ multiplex PCR; TCRdb keeps only in-frame clonotypes and omits some of them. Of tens of thousands of clones in the sample, 90% to 95% were seen once. These data come from a study of siplizumab effects on memory and regulatory T cells. Study outcomes and limitations: Naive T cells appeared more diverse than memory cells and seemed to be major alloresponse contributors.

Germline V gene data show CDR1 as MGHRA and CDR2 as YSYEKL. The CDR3 runs 15 residues. V lost 1 base and J lost 0; bases outside the gene matches: 0. Sample: CD8+ T cells sorted from blood. The source is a human donor in good health. The V and J genes are TRBV4-1 and TRBJ1-1; 9 nucleotides agree with TRBD1. The CDR3 spells CASSQGDRVNTEAFF. The DNA of the CDR3 is TGCGCCAGCAGCCAAGGGGACAGGGTGAACACTGAAGCTTTCTTT.